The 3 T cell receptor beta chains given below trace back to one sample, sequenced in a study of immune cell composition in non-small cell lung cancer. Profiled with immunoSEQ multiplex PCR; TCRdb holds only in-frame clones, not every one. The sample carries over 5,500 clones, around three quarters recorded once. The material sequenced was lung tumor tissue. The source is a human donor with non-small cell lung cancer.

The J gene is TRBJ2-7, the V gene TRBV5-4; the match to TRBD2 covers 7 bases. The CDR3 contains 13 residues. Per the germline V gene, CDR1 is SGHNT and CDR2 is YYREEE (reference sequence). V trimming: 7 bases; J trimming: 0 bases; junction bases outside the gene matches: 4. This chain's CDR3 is CASGGGSSYEQYF. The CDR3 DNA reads TGTGCCAGCGGGGGGGGGAGCTCCTACGAGCAGTACTTC.

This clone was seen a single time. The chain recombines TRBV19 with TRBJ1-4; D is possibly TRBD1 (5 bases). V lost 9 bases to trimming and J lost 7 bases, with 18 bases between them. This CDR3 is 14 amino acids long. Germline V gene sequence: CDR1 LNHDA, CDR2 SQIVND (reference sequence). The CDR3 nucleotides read TGTGCCAGCCGAAGGGCCCGCGGGGGTGAAAAACTGTTTTTT. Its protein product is CASRRARGGEKLFF. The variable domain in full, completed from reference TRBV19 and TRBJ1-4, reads DGGITQSPKYLFRKEGQNVTLSCEQNLNHDAMYWYRQDPGQGLRLIYYSQIVNDFQKGDIAEGYSVSREKKESFPLTVTSAQKNPTAFYLCASRRARGGEKLFFGSGTQLSVL.

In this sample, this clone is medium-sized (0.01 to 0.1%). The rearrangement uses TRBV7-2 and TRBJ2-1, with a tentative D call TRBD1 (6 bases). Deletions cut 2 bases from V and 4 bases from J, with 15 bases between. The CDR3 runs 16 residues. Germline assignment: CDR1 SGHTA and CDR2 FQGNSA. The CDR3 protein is CASSLRLWDKYNEQFF. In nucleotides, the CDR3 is TGTGCCAGCAGCTTAAGGTTGTGGGACAAATACAATGAGCAGTTCTTC.